Listed below are T cell receptor beta chains from one sample, sequenced in a study of blood T cell repertoires in COVID-19. Profiling relied on immunoSEQ multiplex PCR, and the TCRdb table lists in-frame clones only, not all of them. The profile shows about 380,000 clones, 90% of them singletons. Sequencing used peripheral blood. All receptors derive from a man aged 18 to 35 with active or convalescent COVID-19. Both conserved end residues are part of each CDR3. A D gene is named only where the DNA matches it firmly. A row's size may be missing; if present it is once, few, many or a size class.

J gene | D gene | V gene | clone size | CDR3 protein | CDR3 DNA
TRBJ2-2 | - | TRBV25-1 | - | CASSEARRASGELFF | TGTGCCAGCAGTGAAGCTCGCAGGGCGTCCGGGGAGCTGTTTTTT
TRBJ2-1 | TRBD2 | TRBV9 | - | CASSVVAGPYNEQFF | TGTGCCAGCAGCGTAGTAGCGGGGCCCTACAATGAGCAGTTCTTC
TRBJ2-4 | TRBD1 | TRBV28 | once | CASSTPGQGGKNIQYF | TGTGCCAGCAGTACACCGGGACAGGGGGGCAAAAACATTCAGTACTTC
TRBJ1-5 | TRBD1 | TRBV15 | - | CATSTASDRDDQPQHF | TGTGCCACCAGCACTGCTTCGGACAGGGATGATCAGCCCCAGCATTTT
TRBJ1-5 | - | TRBV19 | - | CASRDNRYSNQPQHF | TGTGCCAGCAGGGACAATAGATATAGCAATCAGCCCCAGCATTTT
TRBJ1-1 | - | TRBV28 | - | CASSFAGVGAQGTNTEAFF | TGTGCCAGCAGTTTCGCAGGGGTGGGTGCCCAGGGGACGAACACTGAAGCTTTCTTT
TRBJ2-7 | TRBD1 | TRBV28 | - | CASSQDRGPSEQYF | TGTGCCAGCAGCCAGGACAGGGGGCCTTCCGAGCAGTACTTC
TRBJ2-4 | - | TRBV11-2 | - | CASSYLRDNKNIQYF | TGTGCCAGCAGCTATCTCCGGGACAACAAAAACATTCAGTACTTC
TRBJ2-3 | - | TRBV20-1 | - | CSARRGDTQYF | TGCAGTGCCCGCCGGGGAGATACGCAGTATTTT
TRBJ1-1 | TRBD1 | TRBV5-1 | - | CASSLTTGMGTEAFF | TGCGCCAGCAGCTTAACGACAGGGATGGGCACTGAAGCTTTCTTT
TRBJ2-7 | TRBD2 | TRBV7-6 | - | CASSLGLADLYEQYF | TGTGCCAGCAGCTTAGGACTAGCGGACCTCTACGAGCAGTACTTC
TRBJ2-5 | TRBD2 | TRBV3-1/TRBV3-2 | once | CASSHFAGGGQQETQYF | TGTGCCAGCAGCCACTTCGCGGGGGGAGGTCAACAAGAGACCCAGTACTTC
TRBJ2-3 | - | TRBV7-3 | - | CASSPEGSGLSSTDTQYF | TGTGCCAGCAGCCCCGAGGGCAGCGGGTTAAGTAGCACAGATACGCAGTATTTT
TRBJ2-1 | - | TRBV5-4 | - | CASRWDLDAGEQFF | TGTGCCAGCAGGTGGGACTTAGACGCCGGCGAGCAGTTCTTC
TRBJ2-3 | TRBD2 | TRBV6-2/TRBV6-3 | - | CASSYSLQAGVRSDTQYF | TGTGCCAGCAGTTACTCCCTTCAGGCGGGAGTTCGCTCAGATACGCAGTATTTT
TRBJ1-1 | - | TRBV7-2 | - | CASSFFSEAFF | TGTGCCAGCAGCTTTTTCTCTGAAGCTTTCTTT
TRBJ1-1 | - | TRBV12-3/TRBV12-4 | - | CASSFTGNTEAFF | TGTGCCAGCAGTTTCACAGGGAACACTGAAGCTTTCTTT
TRBJ2-3 | - | TRBV7-2 | - | CASSSIQADTQYF | TGTGCCAGCAGCTCCATACAGGCAGATACGCAGTATTTT
TRBJ1-1 | - | TRBV9 | - | CASSPMVGPMNTEAFF | TGTGCCAGCAGCCCCATGGTGGGGCCTATGAACACTGAAGCTTTCTTT
TRBJ2-1 | TRBD1 | TRBV6-5 | - | CASSYLDRGTYNEQFF | TGTGCCAGCAGTTACCTGGACAGGGGGACTTACAATGAGCAGTTCTTC
TRBJ2-2 | - | TRBV13 | - | CASSRGSGELFF | TGTGCCAGCAGCCGCGGGTCCGGGGAGCTGTTTTTT
TRBJ2-7 | TRBD1 | TRBV6-5 | - | CAGRTGGSDEQYF | TGTGCCGGCCGGACAGGGGGCAGCGACGAGCAGTACTTC
TRBJ2-5 | - | TRBV5-1 | - | CASSGGRTNQETQYF | TGCGCCAGCAGCGGGGGGAGGACTAACCAAGAGACCCAGTACTTC
TRBJ2-1 | TRBD1 | TRBV20-1 | - | CSGDRGNEQFF | TGCAGTGGGGACAGAGGCAATGAGCAGTTCTTC
TRBJ2-3 | TRBD2 | TRBV4-1 | - | CASSQLAGTDTQYF | TGCGCCAGCAGCCAGCTAGCGGGCACAGATACGCAGTATTTT